The clone carrying this TCR beta chain was seen a few times. The data originate from a study of T cell repertoires in cytomegalovirus infection. CDR3 size: 15 residues. Trimming took 3 bases from V and 0 from J, leaving 11 bases between them. TCRdb reprocessed the reads with MiXCR, giving one entry per CDR3 protein. Of around 240,000 distinct CDR3 sequences in the sample, roughly 22% are singletons; the top ten hold about 20%. The chain employs TRBV12-3 or TRBV12-4 and TRBJ1-1; D remains ambiguous. This receptor was obtained from a human donor in good health (CMV status not recorded). Some clones in this sample may be carry-over from other donors' samples. Sequencing was performed on CD8+ T cells from PBMCs. The CDR3 sequence: CASSFVLLMNTEAFF. CDR3 nucleotide sequence: TGTGCCAGCAGTTTTGTGCTGCTCATGAACACTGAAGCTTTCTTT.